The rows below give T cell receptor beta chains drawn from one sample of a study of cytomegalovirus exposure and HLA in healthy donors. TCRdb's table, derived via immunoSEQ multiplex PCR, lists solely in-frame clones and lacks some. The data contain more than 120,000 clones, roughly 74% of them singletons. Sample: PBMCs. Receptor source: a woman aged 40-49 years in good health and CMV-seropositive. CDR3s include the opening cysteine and the closing phenylalanine or tryptophan. The order of the fields is D gene, clone size, V gene, J gene, CDR3 protein, CDR3 DNA. The D gene is left open where the match is weak. Not every row has a clone size; where given, it reads once, few, many or a size class.

TRBD1	few	TRBV7-8	TRBJ2-7	CASSLGQGVGYEQYF	TGTGCCAGCAGCTTGGGACAGGGGGTTGGGTACGAGCAGTACTTC
TRBD2	-	TRBV6-1	TRBJ2-5	CASSEGRLAGGLGAQYF	TGTGCCAGCAGTGAAGGTCGGCTAGCGGGAGGGCTGGGGGCCCAGTACTTC
-	-	TRBV6-5	TRBJ2-7	CASSYSAAKPYEQYF	TGTGCCAGCAGTTACTCGGCAGCGAAACCCTACGAGCAGTACTTC
TRBD1	-	TRBV28	TRBJ2-5	CASSRTGGKETQYF	TGTGCCAGCAGTAGGACAGGGGGCAAAGAGACCCAGTACTTC
-	-	TRBV18	TRBJ2-7	CASSPTGNEQYF	TGTGCCAGCTCACCTACGGGAAACGAGCAGTACTTC
-	-	TRBV19	TRBJ1-1	CASSIGLAENTEAFF	TGTGCCAGTAGTATAGGCCTCGCGGAGAACACTGAAGCTTTCTTT
TRBD1	-	TRBV28	TRBJ1-4	CASRLPREVGGGEKLFF	TGTGCCAGCAGGTTACCCCGAGAGGTAGGGGGCGGGGAAAAACTGTTTTTT
TRBD1	-	TRBV18	TRBJ2-6	CASSHPGQSSGANVLTF	TGTGCCAGCTCCCACCCGGGACAGAGCTCTGGGGCCAACGTCCTGACTTTC
TRBD1	-	TRBV10-3	TRBJ2-5	CAISESQGAWETQYF	TGTGCCATCAGTGAGTCTCAGGGGGCCTGGGAGACCCAGTACTTC
-	-	TRBV6-5	TRBJ2-1	CASSYSEDYWFF	TGTGCCAGCAGTTACTCTGAGGACTATTGGTTCTTC
TRBD2	-	TRBV7-3	TRBJ2-1	CASSLRTSKDNEQFF	TGTGCCAGCAGCTTAAGGACTAGCAAAGATAATGAGCAGTTCTTC
-	-	TRBV7-8	TRBJ1-5	CASSPYNQPQHF	TGTGCCAGCAGCCCGTACAATCAGCCCCAGCATTTT
-	-	TRBV28	TRBJ1-1	CASSSPGSNTEAFF	TGTGCCAGCAGTTCCCCCGGTTCGAACACTGAAGCTTTCTTT
TRBD2	-	TRBV7-9	TRBJ2-5	CASSLDGRAWETQYF	TGTGCCAGCAGCTTAGACGGGAGGGCCTGGGAGACCCAGTACTTC
-	-	TRBV9	TRBJ2-7	CASSPRGYEQYF	TGTGCCAGCAGCCCGAGGGGGTACGAGCAGTACTTC
TRBD1	-	TRBV7-3	TRBJ2-7	CASSWDSLSQQYF	TGTGCCAGCAGCTGGGACAGCCTCTCCCAGCAGTACTTC
-	-	TRBV18	TRBJ1-1	CASSPGVGLSEAFF	TGTGCCAGCTCCCCCGGCGTGGGGCTCTCTGAAGCTTTCTTT
-	-	TRBV5-1	TRBJ2-5	CASSYRTGLETQYF	TGCGCCAGCAGTTATCGTACAGGGCTCGAGACCCAGTACTTC
-	-	TRBV13	TRBJ1-1	CASSLQTEAFF	TGTGCCAGCAGCTTACAGACTGAAGCTTTCTTT
-	-	TRBV29-1	TRBJ1-1	CSVDGPGAKDEAFF	TGCAGCGTTGACGGTCCAGGGGCGAAAGATGAAGCTTTCTTT
-	few	TRBV7-9	TRBJ2-2	CASSPITDTGELFF	TGTGCCAGCAGCCCCATCACGGACACCGGGGAGCTGTTTTTT
-	-	TRBV7-9	TRBJ1-2	CASSPLVGGANYGYTF	TGTGCCAGCAGCCCACTTGTGGGGGGGGCTAACTATGGCTACACCTTC
-	-	TRBV7-9	TRBJ1-2	CSSSLEGAHGYTF	TGTTCCAGCAGCTTGGAAGGGGCACATGGCTACACCTTC
-	-	TRBV18	TRBJ2-7	CASSPGAGENYEQYF	TGTGCCAGCTCACCAGGCGCAGGCGAAAACTACGAGCAGTACTTC
TRBD2	once	TRBV27	TRBJ2-3	CASSPGTSGRSDTQYF	TGTGCCAGCAGTCCAGGGACTAGCGGGAGATCAGATACGCAGTATTTT
-	few	TRBV19	TRBJ1-1	CASSSSPEDTEAFF	TGTGCCAGTAGTTCTTCCCCCGAGGACACTGAAGCTTTCTTT
TRBD1	-	TRBV9	TRBJ1-2	CASSPDRNYGYTF	TGTGCCAGCAGCCCGGACAGGAACTATGGCTACACCTTC
TRBD1	few	TRBV7-2	TRBJ1-2	CASSSGQGMDGYTF	TGTGCCAGCAGTTCGGGACAGGGTATGGATGGCTACACCTTC
-	-	TRBV6-1	TRBJ2-2	CASSAAQGTGELFF	TGTGCCAGCAGTGCGGCACAGGGTACCGGGGAGCTGTTTTTT
-	-	TRBV28	TRBJ2-3	CATFTDTQYF	TGTGCCACCTTCACAGATACGCAGTATTTT
-	-	TRBV18	TRBJ1-2	CASSPTQGTNYGYTF	TGTGCCAGCTCACCAACGCAGGGTACTAACTATGGCTACACCTTC
-	-	TRBV28	TRBJ1-1	CASSSGQTTEAFF	TGTGCCAGCAGCTCTGGACAGACCACTGAAGCTTTCTTT
TRBD2	-	TRBV19	TRBJ2-1	CASSTYLAGEGNEQFF	TGTGCCAGTAGTACCTATCTAGCGGGAGAGGGTAATGAGCAGTTCTTC